This entry is about one T cell receptor beta chain. Its antigen is not known. In germline, CDR1 is MGHRA, CDR2 YSYEKL. The length of the CDR3 is 15 residues. Between the trimmed V and J ends, which lost 0 bases and 4 bases, there was a span of 9 bases. The entry originates in a study of naive and memory T cell subsets. Whole-study results and caveats: No ground truth validated the naive and memory repertoire findings. Especially in CD8 cells, naive repertoires contained a few larger clonotypes, possibly CD45RA-re-expressing memory cells.

The beta constant-region primer was an equimolar mix of two oligonucleotides covering TRBC1 and TRBC2. Four rounds of PCR amplified the ligated cDNA using nested alpha and beta constant-region primers plus SP2. TCRdb reanalysed the UMI-ligation and nested PCR reads using MiXCR and keeps one entry per CDR3 protein. The sample records over 110,000 distinct CDR3 sequences, approximately 18% being singletons. This sequence joins TRBV4-1 and TRBJ2-2, with unresolved D. The sample was naive CD8+ T cells from blood. The origin of this receptor is a human donor in good health. The CDR3 protein is CASSQEESITGELFF. The CDR3 DNA follows: TGCGCCAGCAGCCAAGAAGAGTCTATCACCGGGGAGCTGTTTTTT.